These 27 T cell receptor beta chains share one sample of origin, sequenced in a study of cytomegalovirus exposure and HLA in healthy donors. Both 60 Vbeta primers and 13 Jbeta primers went into the PCR. Clones were read by immunoSEQ multiplex PCR, and TCRdb kept only the in-frame ones, dropping some. The top ten hold about 2% of the sample, which has about 140,000 clones, about 80% seen once. The sequencing sample was made of PBMCs. The receptors stem from a young man in good health and CMV-seronegative.

This clone was counted only a few times. The genes are TRBV6-6 and TRBJ2-5; D is perhaps TRBD1 (5 bases). Germline CDR1 and CDR2: MNHNY and SVGAGI (reference sequence). V shed 7 bases and J shed 5 bases, with 14 bases lying between them. The length of the CDR3 is 13 residues. CDR3 DNA: TGTGCCAGCACCAGGGAAGCGAGGGAGACCCAGTACTTC. It yields the protein CASTREARETQYF.

This chain connects TRBV5-6 to TRBJ1-2, with D hard to call. Per germline, CDR1 SGHDT and CDR2 YYEEEE. V lost 2 bases to trimming and J lost 2 bases, with 13 bases between them. CDR3 size: 15 residues. CDR3 amino acids: CASSLLGDPNYGYTF. In DNA form, the CDR3 reads TGTGCCAGCAGCTTATTAGGAGATCCGAACTATGGCTACACCTTC.

This clone has a single count. This rearrangement joins TRBV25-1 to TRBJ2-3; TRBD1 is a possible D gene (5 bases). Germline V gene sequence: CDR1 MGHDK, CDR2 SYGVNS. V shed 1 base and J shed 2 bases, with 7 bases lying between them. This CDR3 is 14 amino acids long. CDR3 nucleotide sequence: TGTGCCAGCAGTGAATTGACAGACACAGATACGCAGTATTTT. Translation gives CASSELTDTDTQYF.

The chain is built from TRBV29-1 and TRBJ2-5; 12 positions agree with TRBD1. From germline, CDR1 is SQVTM and CDR2 ANQGSEA. V shed 6 bases and J 6 bases; nucleotides not matched to a gene: 8. CDR3 length: 14 residues. The CDR3 nucleotides read TGCAGCGTGCGCCGGGACAGGGGGCGGCAGACCCAGTACTTC. Protein product: CSVRRDRGRQTQYF.

CDR3 region: CSVMMTGPETQYF. The CDR3 bases are TGCAGCGTGATGATGACAGGGCCGGAGACCCAGTACTTC. This chain links TRBV29-1 with TRBJ2-5; 7 bases match TRBD1. Trimming cost V 6 bases and J 5 bases; bases outside gene matches: 9. Germline loops: CDR1 SQVTM, CDR2 ANQGSEA. CDR3 length equals 13 residues.

The chain carries TRBV9 and TRBJ2-7; 7 bases match TRBD2. Per the germline V gene, CDR1 is SGDLS and CDR2 is YYNGEE. V was pared by 0 bases and J by 2 bases, with 5 bases of the junction left unmatched. The CDR3 loop spans 15 amino acids. The CDR3 loop reads CASSVAASGTYEQYF. The CDR3 DNA follows: TGTGCCAGCAGCGTAGCAGCTAGCGGAACCTACGAGCAGTACTTC.

The chain combines TRBV27 with TRBJ2-2, with 10 nucleotides matching TRBD2. V gave up 7 bases and J gave up 7 bases; unmatched junction bases: 6. Germline CDR1 reads MNHEY; CDR2 reads SMNVEV (reference sequence). This CDR3 region has 14 residues. The CDR3 DNA follows: TGTGCCAGCACGGCCCTAGCGGGGGTCGGGGAGCTGTTTTTT. Translation gives CASTALAGVGELFF.

This sequence joins TRBV7-2 and TRBJ1-2, with no clear D. V was pared by 3 bases and J by 6 bases, with 17 bases between. In germline, CDR1 is SGHTA, CDR2 FQGNSA. This CDR3 has 15 amino acids. The CDR3 loop reads CASSFMVAGSHGYTF. CDR3 DNA sequence: TGTGCCAGCAGCTTTATGGTAGCCGGATCTCATGGCTACACCTTC.

The rearrangement joins TRBV25-1 to TRBJ2-7; 9 bases line up with TRBD2. The germline gives CDR1 MGHDK, CDR2 SYGVNS. This CDR3 comprises 15 residues. Trimming cost V 5 bases and J 5 bases; bases outside gene matches: 10. In DNA form, the CDR3 reads TGTGCCAGCAGTTTTTTGGCGGGAGGGCGCCACGAGCAGTACTTC. This gives the protein CASSFLAGGRHEQYF.

This chain uses TRBV5-5 with TRBJ2-7; 7 bases line up with TRBD1. Germline CDR1 is SGHKS and CDR2 is YYEKEE (reference sequence). The CDR3 contains 16 residues. The junction had 12 bases not matched to a gene; V was cut back by 4 bases and J by 2 bases. CDR3 bases: TGTGCCAGCAGCCATGCCGCCGGGACAGATACCTACGAGCAGTACTTC. Translated, it gives CASSHAAGTDTYEQYF. Drawing the rest from reference TRBV5-5 and TRBJ2-7, the complete variable domain is DAGVTQSPTHLIKTRGQQVTLRCSPISGHKSVSWYQQVLGQGPQFIFQYYEKEERGRGNFPDRFSARQFPNYSSELNVNALLLGDSALYLCASSHAAGTDTYEQYFGPGTRLTVT.

The chain uses TRBV5-4 and TRBJ2-7, with D possibly TRBD2 on 5 matching bases. Trimming pared 3 bases from V and 2 bases from J, leaving 18 bases between. CDR1 and CDR2 from the germline V gene are SGHNT and YYREEE (reference sequence). CDR3 length equals 16 residues. CDR3 sequence (DNA): TGTGCCAGCAGCTCCCTCAGCGGCACCGGCACCTACGAGCAGTACTTC. Translated: CASSSLSGTGTYEQYF.

This sequence joins TRBV28 and TRBJ1-2, with 9 bases fitting TRBD1. J gave up 11 bases and V 4 bases, and 5 bases lay outside the gene matches. The CDR3 contains 12 residues. Germline CDR1 and CDR2: MDHEN and SYDVKM. The CDR3 region is CASSSQGARYTF. DNA of the CDR3: TGTGCCAGCAGTTCACAGGGGGCGAGATACACCTTC.

This rearrangement joins TRBV19 to TRBJ2-3, with D tentatively TRBD2 (6 bases). Trimming removed 6 bases from V and 2 bases from J, with 9 bases in between. The V gene's germline CDR1 is LNHDA and CDR2 SQIVND (reference sequence). This CDR3 spans 13 amino acids. CDR3 amino acids: CASREGFTDTQYF. The CDR3 DNA follows: TGTGCCAGTAGGGAGGGGTTCACAGATACGCAGTATTTT.

V and J are TRBV28 and TRBJ1-2, with 9 bases fitting TRBD1. Germline CDR1 and CDR2: MDHEN and SYDVKM. The J segment lost 8 bases and the V segment lost 5 bases, leaving 6 bases of the junction unmatched. This CDR3 spans 13 amino acids. CDR3 amino acids: CASSHRGLNGYTF. For the CDR3, the DNA is TGTGCCAGCAGTCACAGGGGGCTTAACGGCTACACCTTC.

A few counts support this clone. The J gene is TRBJ2-3, the V gene TRBV28; 7 positions agree with TRBD2. Germline V gene data show CDR1 as MDHEN and CDR2 as SYDVKM. This CDR3 has 16 residues. V shed 5 bases, J shed 2 bases, and the junction held 10 bases outside the gene matches. DNA of the CDR3: TGTGCCAGCAGTCATATTAGCGGGTATATCACAGATACGCAGTATTTT. Translating gives CASSHISGYITDTQYF. The entire variable domain, with the rest obtained from reference TRBV28 and TRBJ2-3, is as follows: DVKVTQSSRYLVKRTGEKVFLECVQDMDHENMFWYRQDPGLGLRLIYFSYDVKMKEKGDIPEGYSVSREKKERFSLILESASTNQTSMYLCASSHISGYITDTQYFGPGTRLTVL.

The V gene is TRBV27, the J gene TRBJ2-7; 7 bases line up with TRBD1. This CDR3 contains 15 residues. Per the germline V gene, CDR1 is MNHEY and CDR2 is SMNVEV (reference sequence). Trimming took 4 bases from V and 5 from J; bases not matched to a gene: 11. The CDR3 here is CASSSIFRGKHEQYF. CDR3 coding DNA: TGTGCCAGCAGTTCCATCTTCAGGGGGAAGCACGAGCAGTACTTC.

A note on this clone: The junction does not match germline at one end; this may be a read error. The chain uses TRBV7-9 and TRBJ2-1, with 9 bases that match TRBD2. This CDR3 is 14 amino acids long. Germline V CDR1 and CDR2: SEHNR, FQNEAQ (reference sequence). CDR3 in DNA: TGTGCCAGCAGCATAGCGGGAGTAAGGAATGAGCAGTTCTTC. The encoded protein is CASSIAGVRNEQFF.

This chain connects TRBV2 to TRBJ1-1, with unresolved D. CDR1 is SNHLY, CDR2 FYNNEI, per germline. The CDR3 consists of 13 residues. Trimming shortened V by 6 bases and J by 6 bases, and 14 bases separated the two germline ends. CDR3 bases: TGTGCCAGCAGCCTTGAGGGAGAAGCTGAAGCTTTCTTT. Amino acid sequence: CASSLEGEAEAFF.

This clone has a handful of counts. The V and J genes are TRBV7-6 and TRBJ2-7; D gene unclear. The CDR3 is 13 residues long. The germline V and J ends were trimmed by 0 bases and 2 bases, with 5 bases remaining between them. Germline V lookup: CDR1 SGHVS, CDR2 FNYEAQ. Here the CDR3 DNA reads TGTGCCAGCAGCTTAGCACAGCCCTACGAGCAGTACTTC. As protein: CASSLAQPYEQYF.

This chain joins TRBV5-4 and TRBJ2-3; no definite D call. The CDR3 runs 13 residues. Germline loops: CDR1 SGHNT, CDR2 YYREEE (reference sequence). V was pared by 0 bases and J by 7 bases, with 9 bases between. The CDR3 loop reads CASSLVWQNTQYF. CDR3 DNA sequence: TGTGCCAGCAGCTTGGTCTGGCAGAATACGCAGTATTTT.

V gene TRBV10-2 combines with J gene TRBJ2-5; a possible D gene is TRBD2 (6 bases). CDR1 and CDR2 (germline): WSHSY, SAAADI. Deletions cut 3 bases from V and 2 bases from J, with 19 bases between. The CDR3 totals 17 residues. CDR3 nucleotide sequence: TGCGCCAGCAGTGATGAAGGGCGCGGGGCTGGGCAAGAGACCCAGTACTTC. Its protein product is CASSDEGRGAGQETQYF.

The CDR3 reads CASSQDIGELFF. CDR3 DNA: TGCGCCAGCAGCCAAGATATCGGGGAGCTGTTTTTT. The gene calls are TRBV4-3 and TRBJ2-2; no reliable D call. This CDR3 has 12 residues. Germline V CDR1 and CDR2: LGHNA, YSLEER. Trimming took 0 bases from V and 7 from J, leaving 3 bases between them.

This rearrangement joins TRBV5-4 to TRBJ2-7; possible D gene TRBD1, 5 bases. Trimming removed 0 bases at V and 6 bases at J, with 13 bases between. The CDR3 length is 14 residues. Germline assignment: CDR1 SGHNT and CDR2 YYREEE (reference sequence). The CDR3 protein is CASSLGQIPGEQYF. The CDR3 DNA reads TGTGCCAGCAGCTTGGGACAGATCCCCGGCGAGCAGTACTTC.

The J gene is TRBJ2-3, the V gene TRBV7-8, with a possible D match to TRBD2 (6 bases). The CDR3 has 15 residues. Trimming took 7 bases from V and 4 from J, leaving 18 bases between them. Germline-derived CDR1 and CDR2 are SGHVS and FQNEAQ. CDR3 amino acids: CASTWRVTDPDTQYF. CDR3 sequence (DNA): TGTGCCAGCACCTGGAGGGTTACAGACCCAGATACGCAGTATTTT. Using reference TRBV7-8 and TRBJ2-3 for the parts outside the CDR3, the full variable domain is GAGVSQSPRYKVAKRGQDVALRCDPISGHVSLFWYQQALGQGPEFLTYFQNEAQLDKSGLPSDRFFAERPEGSVSTLKIQRTQQEDSAVYLCASTWRVTDPDTQYFGPGTRLTVL.

The J gene is TRBJ2-2, the V gene TRBV15; weak D call: TRBD2 (6 bases). The ends were cut back, 1 base at V and 10 bases at J, with 13 bases in the middle. The germline V gene encodes CDR1 LNHNV and CDR2 YYDKDF (reference sequence). The CDR3 runs 14 residues. The CDR3 nucleotides read TGTGCCACCAGCAGAGCGAGGCGGGGTTCGGAGCTGTTTTTT. The encoded protein is CATSRARRGSELFF.

The rearrangement links TRBV19 to TRBJ1-5, with 7 bases that match TRBD1. Germline V gene lookup returns CDR1 LNHDA and CDR2 SQIVND (reference sequence). The junction had 6 bases not matched to a gene; V was cut back by 7 bases and J by 3 bases. This CDR3 has 14 amino acids. CDR3 sequence (DNA): TGTGCCAGTAAGGGGGACAGACTCAATCAGCCCCAGCATTTT. It specifies CASKGDRLNQPQHF.

The genes are TRBV28 and TRBJ2-5; 9 nucleotides agree with TRBD2. V lost 8 bases, J lost 11 bases, and 15 bases stayed unmatched. Germline loops: CDR1 MDHEN, CDR2 SYDVKM. CDR3 length equals 14 residues. CDR3 sequence reads: CASAPLAGRGEQYF. Written as DNA, the CDR3 is TGTGCCAGCGCCCCTCTAGCGGGAAGAGGAGAGCAGTACTTC.